Each of the 6 T cell receptor beta chains below was sequenced from the same sample in a study of shared clonotypes between healthy human individuals. This table comes from immunoSEQ multiplex PCR, and its TCRdb copy is limited to in-frame clones, with some not included. Of about 1.5 million clones listed, about 96% are singletons. The material sequenced was naive CD4+ T cells sorted from blood. The subset is: CD45RA+ positively selected. These receptors were taken from a young man in good health.

A note on this clone: The sample contains more than one DNA sequence encoding this CDR3. The chain has TRBV28 and TRBJ1-1, with D hard to call. Germline V gene sequence: CDR1 MDHEN, CDR2 SYDVKM. Trimming cost V 6 bases and J 6 bases, with 8 bases left between them. The CDR3 is made up of 11 amino acids. The CDR3 DNA is TGTGCCAGCAGCCTGATCTCTGAAGCTTTCTTT. Its protein product is CASSLISEAFF.

The table lists this clone with a count of one. Written as DNA, the CDR3 is TGTGCCAGCAGCGTCTCCAACACATTGAGTGGCTACACCTTC. Amino acids: CASSVSNTLSGYTF. This chain joins TRBV9 and TRBJ1-2; D remains unclear. CDR3 length equals 14 residues. Trimming removed 2 bases from V and 7 bases from J, with 15 bases in between. In germline, CDR1 is SGDLS, CDR2 YYNGEE.

V gene TRBV27 combines with J gene TRBJ2-1; D is undetermined. V lost 0 bases to trimming and J lost 8 bases, with 11 bases between them. The CDR3 is 14 residues long. Germline CDR1 is MNHEY and CDR2 is SMNVEV (reference sequence). CDR3 in DNA: TGTGCCAGCAGTTTATCGATGTCGGTGTATGAGCAGTTCTTC. As protein: CASSLSMSVYEQFF.

The V and J genes are TRBV2 and TRBJ1-2; D is unclear. The CDR3 spans 12 residues. V dropped 9 bases and J dropped 2 bases, with 10 bases sitting between them. CDR1 SNHLY and CDR2 FYNNEI come from the germline V gene. The CDR3 loop reads CASITANYGYTF. Here the CDR3 DNA reads TGTGCCAGTATAACAGCGAACTATGGCTACACCTTC.

V and J are TRBV5-1 and TRBJ1-1, with 9 positions matching TRBD1. Germline V gene lookup returns CDR1 SGHRS and CDR2 YFSETQ. Germline trimming cut 7 bases from V and 5 bases from J; bases unmatched to any gene: 9. The CDR3 is 14 amino acids. CDR3 sequence (DNA): TGCGCCAGCCGAACCCGGGACAGGGAGACTGAAGCTTTCTTT. This translates into CASRTRDRETEAFF.

This sequence joins TRBV28 and TRBJ2-2, with D possibly being TRBD2 (6 bases). The CDR3 spans 16 residues. The germline V gene has CDR1 MDHEN and CDR2 SYDVKM. V was cut by 3 bases and J by 0 bases, with 11 bases left in between. The chain's CDR3 is CASSFHLAANTGELFF. The CDR3 region has the DNA TGTGCCAGCAGTTTTCATTTAGCGGCGAACACCGGGGAGCTGTTTTTT.